A selection of T cell receptor beta chains follows, all from one sample in a study of blood T cell repertoires in COVID-19. Only in-frame clones appear in the TCRdb table, and some are missing; sequencing was by immunoSEQ multiplex PCR. The table shows roughly 70,000 clones, with more than 90% occurring only once. Sample: peripheral blood. All receptors come from a man aged 50 or older with acute or convalescent COVID-19. The CDR3 runs from the conserved cysteine through the conserved F or W. Fields, in order: CDR3 protein, CDR3 DNA, D gene, clone size, V gene, J gene. A D gene is named only where the DNA matches it firmly. Size is stated for part of the rows, as once, few or many counts, or as a class when the clone is expanded.

CDR3: CASSPTENTEAFF
DNA: TGTGCCAGCTCACCGACAGAGAACACTGAAGCTTTCTTT
D: NA
size: NA
V: TRBV18
J: TRBJ1-1

CDR3: CASSLDGTGGIGGELFF
DNA: TGCGCCAGCAGCTTGGACGGGACAGGGGGAATTGGCGGGGAGCTGTTTTTT
D: TRBD1
size: NA
V: TRBV5-1
J: TRBJ2-2

CDR3: CSASLNSGRYIGRTDTQYF
DNA: TGCAGTGCTAGTCTTAATAGCGGGAGGTACATTGGTCGCACAGATACGCAGTATTTT
D: TRBD2
size: NA
V: TRBV20-1
J: TRBJ2-3

CDR3: CASLGPGTGRETQYF
DNA: TGTGCCAGTTTGGGGCCCGGGACAGGCCGGGAGACCCAGTACTTC
D: TRBD1
size: NA
V: TRBV28
J: TRBJ2-5

CDR3: CASSGGQPVMYTQYF
DNA: TGTGCCAGCAGCGGGGGACAGCCGGTTATGTATACGCAGTATTTT
D: TRBD1
size: NA
V: TRBV9
J: TRBJ2-3

CDR3: CASSQQQYSGNTIYF
DNA: TGCGCCAGCAGCCAACAACAGTACTCTGGAAACACCATATATTTT
D: NA
size: NA
V: TRBV4-1
J: TRBJ1-3

CDR3: CAISESPGGLEAFF
DNA: TGTGCCATCAGTGAATCCCCGGGGGGTCTAGAAGCTTTCTTT
D: NA
size: few
V: TRBV10-3
J: TRBJ1-1

CDR3: CASSSRQGLGTEAFF
DNA: TGTGCCAGCAGCTCCCGACAGGGGCTGGGCACTGAAGCTTTCTTT
D: TRBD1
size: NA
V: TRBV7-8
J: TRBJ1-1

CDR3: CASSQGGGETQYF
DNA: TGTGCCAGCAGCCAAGGCGGGGGAGAGACCCAGTACTTC
D: TRBD2
size: NA
V: TRBV3-1/TRBV3-2
J: TRBJ2-5

CDR3: CAWGIGSGDNEQFF
DNA: TGTGCCTGGGGCATAGGGAGCGGAGACAATGAGCAGTTCTTC
D: NA
size: NA
V: TRBV30
J: TRBJ2-1

CDR3: CASSGSLSQPQHF
DNA: TGTGCCAGTTCTGGGAGTTTGTCCCAGCCCCAGCATTTT
D: NA
size: NA
V: TRBV19
J: TRBJ1-5

CDR3: CAISDPREQYNEQFF
DNA: TGTGCCATCAGTGATCCGCGGGAACAATACAATGAGCAGTTCTTC
D: NA
size: NA
V: TRBV10-3
J: TRBJ2-1

CDR3: CASRRRGGNEQFF
DNA: TGTGCCAGCAGGCGGCGGGGTGGCAATGAGCAGTTCTTC
D: NA
size: once
V: TRBV7-2
J: TRBJ2-1

CDR3: CASNLRGGAQYF
DNA: TGCGCCAGCAACCTAAGGGGAGGGGCCCAGTACTTC
D: TRBD2
size: NA
V: TRBV23-1
J: TRBJ2-5

CDR3: CASSQEAGNNYGYTF
DNA: TGTGCCAGCAGCCAAGAAGCAGGTAATAACTATGGCTACACCTTC
D: NA
size: NA
V: TRBV4-2
J: TRBJ1-2

CDR3: CSASTGLTDTQYF
DNA: TGCAGCGCCTCGACAGGGCTCACAGATACGCAGTATTTT
D: TRBD1
size: NA
V: TRBV29-1
J: TRBJ2-3

CDR3: CASSDAVQGAGYEQYF
DNA: TGTGCCAGCAGTGATGCCGTACAGGGGGCAGGCTACGAGCAGTACTTC
D: TRBD1
size: NA
V: TRBV6-2/TRBV6-3
J: TRBJ2-7

CDR3: CASSYGTSGSTEQFF
DNA: TGTGCCAGCAGCTACGGGACTAGCGGGAGCACTGAGCAGTTCTTC
D: TRBD2
size: NA
V: TRBV7-9
J: TRBJ2-1

CDR3: CASRPTVSTEAFF
DNA: TGTGCCAGCAGACCGACAGTCAGCACTGAAGCTTTCTTT
D: NA
size: once
V: TRBV6-6
J: TRBJ1-1

CDR3: CASSAGLAYTNTGELFF
DNA: TGTGCCAGCAGTGCGGGACTAGCGTATACGAACACCGGGGAGCTGTTTTTT
D: TRBD2
size: few
V: TRBV6-1
J: TRBJ2-2

CDR3: CASGRTEAFF
DNA: TGTGCCAGCGGGCGCACTGAAGCTTTCTTT
D: NA
size: once
V: TRBV6-5
J: TRBJ1-1

CDR3: CASSRGNLESSYNEQFF
DNA: TGTGCCAGCAGCCGGGGGAATCTTGAAAGCTCCTACAATGAGCAGTTCTTC
D: NA
size: NA
V: TRBV7-9
J: TRBJ2-1

CDR3: CASRVAGDSGETQYF
DNA: TGTGCCAGCAGGGTAGCGGGGGACAGCGGAGAGACCCAGTACTTC
D: TRBD2
size: NA
V: TRBV27
J: TRBJ2-5

CDR3: CASSLILTRHSGNTIYF
DNA: TGTGCCAGCAGCTTAATCCTAACCAGGCACTCTGGAAACACCATATATTTT
D: NA
size: NA
V: TRBV11-2
J: TRBJ1-3

CDR3: CASSPPDRVDTEAFF
DNA: TGTGCCAGCAGCCCACCGGACAGGGTAGACACTGAAGCTTTCTTT
D: TRBD1
size: NA
V: TRBV7-9
J: TRBJ1-1

CDR3: CASSVMVREAYNEQFF
DNA: TGTGCCAGCAGTGTAATGGTTCGGGAGGCCTACAATGAGCAGTTCTTC
D: TRBD2
size: NA
V: TRBV6-4
J: TRBJ2-1

CDR3: CASSFHGPGSMRGTQYF
DNA: TGTGCCAGCAGTTTCCACGGCCCAGGGAGTATGCGGGGTACGCAGTATTTT
D: NA
size: NA
V: TRBV27
J: TRBJ2-3

CDR3: CASSPPNGNTGELFF
DNA: TGTGCCAGCTCACCACCGAACGGTAACACCGGGGAGCTGTTTTTT
D: NA
size: NA
V: TRBV18
J: TRBJ2-2

CDR3: CASSYRDRNEAFF
DNA: TGTGCCAGCAGTTACCGGGACAGAAATGAAGCTTTCTTT
D: TRBD1
size: NA
V: TRBV6-5
J: TRBJ1-1

CDR3: CASTSVFVTEAFF
DNA: TGTGCCAGCACCTCCGTATTTGTCACTGAAGCTTTCTTT
D: NA
size: NA
V: TRBV25-1
J: TRBJ1-1

CDR3: CASTERGQETQYF
DNA: TGTGCCAGCACTGAGCGGGGCCAAGAGACCCAGTACTTC
D: TRBD2
size: NA
V: TRBV7-2
J: TRBJ2-5

CDR3: CASSLSTGVSNGYTF
DNA: TGTGCCAGCAGTTTATCGACAGGGGTATCAAATGGCTACACCTTC
D: TRBD1
size: NA
V: TRBV28
J: TRBJ1-2

CDR3: CASSLTVFQETQYF
DNA: TGTGCCAGCAGCCTCACAGTGTTCCAAGAGACCCAGTACTTC
D: NA
size: NA
V: TRBV7-2
J: TRBJ2-5

CDR3: CASSPQGNQPQHF
DNA: TGTGCCAGCTCACCCCAGGGTAATCAGCCCCAGCATTTT
D: NA
size: NA
V: TRBV18
J: TRBJ1-5

CDR3: CATSDGGVYGYTF
DNA: TGTGCCACCAGTGATGGGGGGGTTTATGGCTACACCTTC
D: NA
size: NA
V: TRBV24-1
J: TRBJ1-2

CDR3: CASKGRVAETQYF
DNA: TGCGCCAGCAAGGGCAGGGTGGCAGAGACCCAGTACTTC
D: NA
size: few
V: TRBV10-2
J: TRBJ2-5

CDR3: CARVRAPNIQYF
DNA: TGCGCCAGGGTACGCGCTCCAAACATTCAGTACTTC
D: NA
size: NA
V: TRBV4-3
J: TRBJ2-4

CDR3: CASSLFGGGSSPLHF
DNA: TGTGCCAGCAGCTTATTTGGGGGGGGCTCTTCACCCCTCCACTTT
D: NA
size: NA
V: TRBV7-2
J: TRBJ1-6

CDR3: CASSQDPGSNSPLHF
DNA: TGTGCCAGCAGCCAAGATCCGGGATCTAATTCACCCCTCCACTTT
D: NA
size: NA
V: TRBV4-2
J: TRBJ1-6

CDR3: CASSFGPGGLYEQFF
DNA: NA
D: NA
size: NA
V: TRBV28
J: TRBJ2-1

CDR3: CASSPRGEAASLSYNEQFF
DNA: TGTGCCAGCAGCCCCAGAGGCGAGGCGGCCTCACTGTCCTACAATGAGCAGTTCTTC
D: NA
size: NA
V: TRBV7-9
J: TRBJ2-1

CDR3: CASTQGQGGSNEKLFF
DNA: TGTGCCAGTACTCAAGGACAGGGCGGGAGTAATGAAAAACTGTTTTTT
D: TRBD1
size: NA
V: TRBV19
J: TRBJ1-4

CDR3: CASSVGTRGNTEAFF
DNA: TGTGCCAGCAGCGTGGGTACAAGGGGGAACACTGAAGCTTTCTTT
D: NA
size: NA
V: TRBV9
J: TRBJ1-1

CDR3: CASSLGRSAYEQYF
DNA: TGTGCCAGCAGCTTAGGGCGCAGCGCCTACGAGCAGTACTTC
D: NA
size: NA
V: TRBV7-2
J: TRBJ2-7

CDR3: CASTRRTSGVGEQYF
DNA: TGTGCCAGTACCCGTAGGACTAGCGGGGTCGGCGAGCAGTACTTC
D: TRBD2
size: NA
V: TRBV19
J: TRBJ2-7